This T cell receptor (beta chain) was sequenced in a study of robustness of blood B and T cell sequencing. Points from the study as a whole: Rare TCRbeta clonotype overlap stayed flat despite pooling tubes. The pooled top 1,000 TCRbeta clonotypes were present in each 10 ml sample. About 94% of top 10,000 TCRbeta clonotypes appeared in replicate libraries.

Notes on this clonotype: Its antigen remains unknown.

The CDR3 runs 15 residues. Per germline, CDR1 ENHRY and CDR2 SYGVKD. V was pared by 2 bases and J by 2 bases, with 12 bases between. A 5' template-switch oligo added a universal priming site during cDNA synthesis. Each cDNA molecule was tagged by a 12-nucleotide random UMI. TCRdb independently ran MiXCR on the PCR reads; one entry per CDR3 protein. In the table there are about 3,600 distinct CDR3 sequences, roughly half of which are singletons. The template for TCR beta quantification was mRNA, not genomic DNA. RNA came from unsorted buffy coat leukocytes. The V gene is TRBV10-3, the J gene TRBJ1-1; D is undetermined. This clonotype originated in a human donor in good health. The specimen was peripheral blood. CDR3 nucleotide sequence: TGTGCCATCAGTGAGAGGGCCAACACCAACACTGAAGCTTTCTTT. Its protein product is CAISERANTNTEAFF.